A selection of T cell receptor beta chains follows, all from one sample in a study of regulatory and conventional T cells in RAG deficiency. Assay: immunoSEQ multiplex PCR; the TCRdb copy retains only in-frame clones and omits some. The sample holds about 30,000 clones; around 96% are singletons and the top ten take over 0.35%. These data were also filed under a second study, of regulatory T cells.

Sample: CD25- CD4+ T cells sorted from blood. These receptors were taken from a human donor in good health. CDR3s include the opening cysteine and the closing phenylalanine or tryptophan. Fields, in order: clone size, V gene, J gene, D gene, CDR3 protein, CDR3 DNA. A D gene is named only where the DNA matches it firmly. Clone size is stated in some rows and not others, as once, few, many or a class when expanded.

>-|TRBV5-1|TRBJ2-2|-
CASSWRDSPTGELFF
TGCGCCAGCAGCTGGAGGGACAGCCCCACCGGGGAGCTGTTTTTT
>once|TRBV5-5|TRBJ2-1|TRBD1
CASSTDRGRDEQFF
TGTGCCAGCAGCACGGACAGGGGGCGGGATGAGCAGTTCTTC
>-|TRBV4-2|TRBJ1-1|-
CASSQDAGQNTEAFF
TGTGCCAGCAGCCAAGATGCCGGACAAAACACTGAAGCTTTCTTT
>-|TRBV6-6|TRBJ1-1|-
CASRTHDVNTEAFF
TGTGCCAGCAGGACTCACGACGTGAACACTGAAGCTTTCTTT
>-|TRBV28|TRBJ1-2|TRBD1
CASSSVDRGRGGYTF
TGTGCCAGCAGTTCAGTAGACAGGGGGCGTGGCGGCTACACCTTC
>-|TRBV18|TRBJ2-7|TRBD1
CASSPNKWVRDSSYEQYF
TGTGCCAGCTCACCAAACAAATGGGTCCGGGACAGCTCCTACGAGCAGTACTTC
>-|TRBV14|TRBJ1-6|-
CASSQGTGSRSNSPLHF
TGTGCCAGCAGCCAGGGAACAGGGTCCCGGTCTAATTCCCCCCTCCACTTT
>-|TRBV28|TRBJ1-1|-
CASSLSGRNTEAFF
TGTGCCAGCAGTTTATCAGGGCGGAACACTGAAGCTTTCTTT
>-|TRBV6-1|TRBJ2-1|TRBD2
CASSERAGGRREQFF
TGTGCCAGCAGTGAAAGGGCGGGGGGCCGGCGTGAGCAGTTCTTC
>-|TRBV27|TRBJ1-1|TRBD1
CASRGNRGSTEAFF
TGTGCCAGCAGGGGAAACAGGGGGTCCACTGAAGCTTTCTTT
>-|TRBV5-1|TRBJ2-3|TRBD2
CASSLAGAGGSDTQYF
TGCGCCAGCAGCTTGGCCGGAGCGGGAGGGTCAGATACGCAGTATTTT
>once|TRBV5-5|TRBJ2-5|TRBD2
CASSQSGLAGLYQETQYF
TGTGCCAGCAGCCAAAGTGGACTAGCGGGACTGTACCAAGAGACCCAGTACTTC
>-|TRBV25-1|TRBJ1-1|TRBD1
CASSFRGAGGTNTEAFF
TGTGCCAGCTCTTTCCGGGGGGCAGGGGGCACGAACACTGAAGCTTTCTTT
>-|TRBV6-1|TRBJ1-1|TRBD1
CASILDRVATEAFF
TGTGCCAGCATCCTAGACAGGGTTGCGACTGAAGCTTTCTTT
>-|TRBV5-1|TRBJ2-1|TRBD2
CASSGGQSYNEQFF
TGCGCCAGCTCGGGGGGGCAATCCTACAATGAGCAGTTCTTC
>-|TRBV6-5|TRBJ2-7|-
CASSGQGGGYEQYF
TGTGCCAGCAGTGGACAGGGAGGGGGCTACGAGCAGTACTTC
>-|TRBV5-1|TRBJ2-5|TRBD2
CASSLGGLAGGRSGRTQYF
TGCGCCAGCAGCTTGGGGGGACTAGCGGGGGGCCGATCTGGGAGGACCCAGTACTTC
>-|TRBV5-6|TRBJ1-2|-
CASTYRTSGNLYGYTF
TGTGCCAGCACCTATCGAACCTCAGGGAACCTCTATGGCTACACCTTC
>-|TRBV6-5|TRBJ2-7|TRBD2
CASSYRGLNYEQYF
TGTGCCAGCAGTTATCGGGGACTAAACTACGAGCAGTACTTC
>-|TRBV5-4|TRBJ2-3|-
CASSLVGLSTDTQYF
TGTGCCAGCAGCCTTGTGGGGCTTAGCACAGATACGCAGTATTTT
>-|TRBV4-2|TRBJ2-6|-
CASSQVPRLSGANVLTF
TGTGCCAGCAGCCAAGTTCCCAGGTTGAGCGGGGCCAACGTCCTGACTTTC
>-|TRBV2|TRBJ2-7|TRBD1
CASTKDRGRTKQYF
TGTGCCAGCACCAAAGACAGGGGGCGGACGAAGCAGTACTTC
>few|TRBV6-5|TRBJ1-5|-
CATNSAGINQPQHF
TGTGCCACCAACTCTGCAGGTATCAATCAGCCCCAGCATTTT
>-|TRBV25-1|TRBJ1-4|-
CASSGGAREKLFF
TGTGCCAGCAGCGGGGGGGCAAGGGAAAAACTGTTTTTT
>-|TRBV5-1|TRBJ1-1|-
CASSLGQVNTEAFF
TGCGCCAGCAGCTTGGGACAGGTGAACACTGAAGCTTTCTTT
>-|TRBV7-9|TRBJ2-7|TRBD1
CASSSYRGSYEQYF
TGTGCCAGCAGCTCTTACAGGGGTTCCTACGAGCAGTACTTC
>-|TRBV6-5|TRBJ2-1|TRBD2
CASRGLAGGNEQFF
TGTGCCAGCAGAGGACTAGCGGGAGGCAATGAGCAGTTCTTC
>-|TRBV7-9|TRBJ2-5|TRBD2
CASSLRAGVQETQYF
TGTGCCAGCAGCTTACGGGCGGGGGTCCAAGAGACCCAGTACTTC
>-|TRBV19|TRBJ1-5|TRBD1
CATDRGSYNQPQHF
TGTGCCACCGACAGGGGCTCGTATAATCAGCCCCAGCATTTT
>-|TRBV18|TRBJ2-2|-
CASSPPRQGKGELFF
TGTGCCAGCTCACCACCTCGCCAGGGTAAAGGGGAGCTGTTTTTT
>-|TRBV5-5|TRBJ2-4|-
CASSLVSGNIQYF
TGTGCCAGCAGCTTGGTGAGCGGAAACATTCAGTACTTC
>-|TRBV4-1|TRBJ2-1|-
CASSQGFTPLNEQFF
TGCGCCAGCAGCCAAGGTTTCACTCCTCTAAATGAGCAGTTCTTC
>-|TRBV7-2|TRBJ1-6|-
CASSPDRIPYDSPLHF
TGTGCCAGCAGCCCCGACAGGATACCTTATGATTCACCCCTCCACTTT
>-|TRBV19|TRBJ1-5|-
CASRTDRPGPQHF
TGTGCCAGTAGAACGGACAGACCCGGGCCCCAGCATTTT
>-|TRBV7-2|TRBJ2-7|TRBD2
CASSLVASGSRGPDEQYF
TGTGCCAGCAGCTTAGTGGCTAGCGGGAGTAGAGGCCCCGACGAGCAGTACTTC
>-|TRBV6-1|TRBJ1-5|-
CATNLEHQPQHF
TGTGCCACCAACCTAGAGCATCAGCCCCAGCATTTT
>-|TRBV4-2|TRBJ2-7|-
CASSREGGEQYF
TGTGCCAGCAGCCGCGAGGGGGGGGAGCAGTACTTC
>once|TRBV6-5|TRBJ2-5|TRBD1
CASSWDRAGETQYF
TGTGCCAGCAGTTGGGACAGGGCGGGAGAGACCCAGTACTTC
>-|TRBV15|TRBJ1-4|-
CATSRDNRDSKLFF
TGTGCCACCAGCAGAGATAACAGGGATTCAAAACTGTTTTTT
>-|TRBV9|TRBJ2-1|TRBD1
CASSVEGGAHIVF
TGTGCCAGCAGCGTAGAAGGGGGCGCCCATATTGTCTTC
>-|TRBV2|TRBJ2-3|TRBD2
CASIHLGLAGTDTQYF
TGTGCCAGCATCCACCTGGGACTAGCGGGAACAGATACGCAGTATTTT
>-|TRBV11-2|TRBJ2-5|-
CASSLQQLQETQYF
TGTGCCAGCAGCTTACAGCAACTACAAGAGACCCAGTACTTC
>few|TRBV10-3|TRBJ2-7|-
CAISRLEGQPAYEQYF
TGTGCCATCAGCCGACTGGAGGGACAGCCCGCCTACGAGCAGTACTTC